This is a list of T cell receptor beta chains from one sample in a study of post-analysis software for immune sequencing data. Each CDR3 protein gets one entry after TCRdb re-called the PCR reads with MiXCR. The data show approximately 400,000 distinct CDR3 sequences, approximately 38% seen once. The sample consisted of blood. The receptors derive from a girl aged 10 to 17 with multiple sclerosis. Each CDR3 is given with its conserved first and last residue. Fields, in order: CDR3 protein, CDR3 DNA, clone size, CDR3 length, J gene, V gene, D gene. D genes are given only for firm matches. Not every row has a clone size; where given, it reads once, few, many or a size class.

CDR3 protein: CASSQASSVNTEAFF
CDR3 DNA: TGCGCCAGCAGCCAAGCTTCCAGCGTGAACACTGAAGCTTTCTTT
clone size: few
CDR3 length: 15
J gene: TRBJ1-1
V gene: TRBV4-1
D gene: -

CDR3 protein: CASSQEVGPISYNEQFF
CDR3 DNA: TGTGCCAGCAGCCAAGAAGTGGGGCCGATCTCCTACAATGAGCAGTTCTTC
clone size: -
CDR3 length: 17
J gene: TRBJ2-1
V gene: TRBV4-2
D gene: -

CDR3 protein: CSARRAGGVDSPLHF
CDR3 DNA: TGCAGTGCGAGACGGGCAGGGGGCGTCGATTCACCCCTCCACTTT
clone size: -
CDR3 length: 15
J gene: TRBJ1-6
V gene: TRBV20-1
D gene: TRBD1

CDR3 protein: CASSLVSSGANVLTF
CDR3 DNA: TGTGCCAGCAGCTTAGTTTCCTCTGGGGCCAACGTCCTGACTTTC
clone size: many
CDR3 length: 15
J gene: TRBJ2-6
V gene: TRBV7-9
D gene: -

CDR3 protein: CASSQMPGGGMCNEQFF
CDR3 DNA: TGCGCCAGCAGCCAAATGCCTGGCGGGGGGATGTGCAATGAGCAGTTCTTC
clone size: -
CDR3 length: 17
J gene: TRBJ2-1
V gene: TRBV4-1
D gene: TRBD2

CDR3 protein: CSASPYSGGQETQYF
CDR3 DNA: TGCAGTGCTAGTCCGTATAGCGGGGGCCAAGAGACCCAGTACTTC
clone size: -
CDR3 length: 15
J gene: TRBJ2-5
V gene: TRBV20-1
D gene: TRBD2

CDR3 protein: CASSLGTGAPYEQYF
CDR3 DNA: TGTGCCAGCAGTTTGGGGACAGGGGCCCCTTACGAGCAGTACTTC
clone size: few
CDR3 length: 15
J gene: TRBJ2-7
V gene: TRBV27
D gene: TRBD1

CDR3 protein: CASSYSARGQETQYF
CDR3 DNA: TGTGCCAGCAGTTACTCTGCCCGGGGTCAAGAGACCCAGTACTTC
clone size: -
CDR3 length: 15
J gene: TRBJ2-5
V gene: TRBV6-5
D gene: -

CDR3 protein: CASSLGTSGPYEQYF
CDR3 DNA: TGCGCCAGTAGCTTGGGGACTAGCGGACCCTACGAGCAGTACTTC
clone size: few
CDR3 length: 15
J gene: TRBJ2-7
V gene: TRBV5-1
D gene: TRBD2

CDR3 protein: CASKRGANYGYTF
CDR3 DNA: TGTGCCAGCAAAAGGGGAGCTAACTATGGCTACACCTTC
clone size: many
CDR3 length: 13
J gene: TRBJ1-2
V gene: TRBV6-5
D gene: -

CDR3 protein: CASWGSQGGSNQPQHF
CDR3 DNA: TGTGCCAGCTGGGGGTCACAGGGCGGGAGCAATCAGCCCCAGCATTTT
clone size: -
CDR3 length: 16
J gene: TRBJ1-5
V gene: TRBV7-9
D gene: -

CDR3 protein: CASSPRTGVVTTKNIQYF
CDR3 DNA: TGTGCCAGCAGTCCTAGGACAGGGGTCGTAACTACCAAAAACATTCAGTACTTC
clone size: few
CDR3 length: 18
J gene: TRBJ2-4
V gene: TRBV28
D gene: TRBD1

CDR3 protein: CASSPGTSPYNEQFF
CDR3 DNA: TGCGCCAGCAGCCCCGGGACTAGCCCTTACAATGAGCAGTTCTTC
clone size: few
CDR3 length: 15
J gene: TRBJ2-1
V gene: TRBV5-1
D gene: TRBD2

CDR3 protein: CASSYSRTGDTYEQYF
CDR3 DNA: TGTGCCAGCAGTTACTCGAGGACAGGGGACACCTACGAGCAGTACTTC
clone size: once
CDR3 length: 16
J gene: TRBJ2-7
V gene: TRBV6-6
D gene: TRBD1

CDR3 protein: CASLRKMSEQYF
CDR3 DNA: TGTGCCAGCTTAAGAAAAATGTCCGAGCAGTACTTC
clone size: -
CDR3 length: 12
J gene: TRBJ2-7
V gene: TRBV6-1
D gene: -

CDR3 protein: CSSTRGTGSYNEQFF
CDR3 DNA: TGCAGCTCTACCCGGGGGACAGGGTCCTACAATGAGCAGTTCTTC
clone size: many
CDR3 length: 15
J gene: TRBJ2-1
V gene: TRBV20-1
D gene: TRBD1

CDR3 protein: CASSLSGPFYEQYF
CDR3 DNA: TGTGCCAGCAGTTTATCGGGGCCCTTCTACGAGCAGTACTTC
clone size: -
CDR3 length: 14
J gene: TRBJ2-7
V gene: TRBV27
D gene: -